The clone carrying this TCR beta chain showed up just once. Its antigen is unidentified. This sample is part of a study of vaccination and CD4 T cells after COVID-19. Sequence data for DNA of cultured CD4+ T cells were generated by the Oncomine TCR Beta short-read assay. TCRdb re-called the PCR reads with MiXCR, one entry per CDR3 protein. The sample holds 20,000 to 25,000 distinct CDR3 sequences, 38% seen once. Treatment given: 10-day PBMC culture with coronavirus spike peptide pools or control peptides (ViraFEST assay). The input for sequencing was CD4+ T cells from blood, cultured in vitro, taken before SARS-CoV-2 vaccination. This clonotype was obtained from a human donor who received a COVID-19 vaccine.

In nucleotides, the CDR3 is TGTGCCAGCTCACAGGGACGGACAGAGCCCACTGAAGCTTTCTTT. Its protein product is CASSQGRTEPTEAFF. V is TRBV18 and J is TRBJ1-1, with D maybe TRBD1 (6 bases). Germline V lookup: CDR1 KGHSH, CDR2 LQKENI. V was shortened by 4 bases and J by 4 bases, with 16 bases between the two germline ends. This CDR3 region has 15 residues. Together with reference TRBV18 and TRBJ1-1, the CDR3 gives the full variable domain: NAGVMQNPRHLVRRRGQEARLRCSPMKGHSHVYWYRQLPEEGLKFMVYLQKENIIDESGMPKERFSAEFPKEGPSILRIQQVVRGDSAAYFCASSQGRTEPTEAFFGQGTRLTVV.